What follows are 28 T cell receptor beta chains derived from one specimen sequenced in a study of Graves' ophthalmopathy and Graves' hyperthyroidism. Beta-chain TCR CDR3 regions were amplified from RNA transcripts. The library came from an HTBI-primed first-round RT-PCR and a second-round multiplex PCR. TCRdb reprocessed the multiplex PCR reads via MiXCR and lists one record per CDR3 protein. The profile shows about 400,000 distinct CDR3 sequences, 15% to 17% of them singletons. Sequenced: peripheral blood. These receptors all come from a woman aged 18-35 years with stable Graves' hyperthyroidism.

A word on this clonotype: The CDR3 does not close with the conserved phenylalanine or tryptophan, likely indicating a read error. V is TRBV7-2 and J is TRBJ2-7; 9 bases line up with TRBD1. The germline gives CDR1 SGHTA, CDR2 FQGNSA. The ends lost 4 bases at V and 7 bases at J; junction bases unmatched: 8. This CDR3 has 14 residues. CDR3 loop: CASSSDRGGWEQYL. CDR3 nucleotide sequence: TGTGCCAGCAGCTCGGACAGGGGAGGGTGGGAGCAGTACTTG.

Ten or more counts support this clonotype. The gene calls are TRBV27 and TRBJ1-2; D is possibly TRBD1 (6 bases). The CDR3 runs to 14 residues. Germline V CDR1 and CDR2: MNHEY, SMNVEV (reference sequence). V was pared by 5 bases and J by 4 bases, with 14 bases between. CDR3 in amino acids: CASSKLGGSYGYTF. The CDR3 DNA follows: TGTGCCAGCAGTAAGCTAGGGGGGTCCTATGGCTACACCTTC.

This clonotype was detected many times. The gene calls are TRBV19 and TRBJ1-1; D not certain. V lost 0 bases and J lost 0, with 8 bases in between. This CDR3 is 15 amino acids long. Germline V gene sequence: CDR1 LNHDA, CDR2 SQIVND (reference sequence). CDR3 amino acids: CASSIDLGMNTEAFF. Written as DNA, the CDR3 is TGTGCCAGTAGTATAGATCTAGGGATGAACACTGAAGCTTTCTTT.

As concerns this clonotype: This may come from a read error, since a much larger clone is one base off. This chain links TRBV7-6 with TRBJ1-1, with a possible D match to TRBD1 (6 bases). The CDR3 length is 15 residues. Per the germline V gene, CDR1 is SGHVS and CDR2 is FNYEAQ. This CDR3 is CASTPSPGVNTESFF. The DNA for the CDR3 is TGTGCCAGCACCCCTAGCCCAGGGGTGAACACTGAATCTTTCTTT.

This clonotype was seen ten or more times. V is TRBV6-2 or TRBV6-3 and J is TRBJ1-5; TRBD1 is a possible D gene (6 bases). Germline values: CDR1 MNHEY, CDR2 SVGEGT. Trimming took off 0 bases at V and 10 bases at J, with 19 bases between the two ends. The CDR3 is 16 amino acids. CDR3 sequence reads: CASSYSTRGPSGPQHF. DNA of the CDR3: TGTGCCAGCAGTTACTCGACCCGGGGGCCGTCGGGACCCCAGCATTTT.

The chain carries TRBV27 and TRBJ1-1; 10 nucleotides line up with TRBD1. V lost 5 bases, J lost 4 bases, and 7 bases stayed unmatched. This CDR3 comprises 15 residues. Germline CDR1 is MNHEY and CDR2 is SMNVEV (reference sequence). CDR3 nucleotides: TGTGCCAGCAGTGATAGGGGACAGGGGCGCACTGAAGCTTTCTTT. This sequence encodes CASSDRGQGRTEAFF.

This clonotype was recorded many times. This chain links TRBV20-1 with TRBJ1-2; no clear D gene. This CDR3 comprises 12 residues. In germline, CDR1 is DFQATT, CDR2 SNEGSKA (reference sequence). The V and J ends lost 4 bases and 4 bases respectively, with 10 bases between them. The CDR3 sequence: CSATRPSYGYTF. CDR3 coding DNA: TGCAGTGCTACACGGCCAAGCTATGGCTACACCTTC.

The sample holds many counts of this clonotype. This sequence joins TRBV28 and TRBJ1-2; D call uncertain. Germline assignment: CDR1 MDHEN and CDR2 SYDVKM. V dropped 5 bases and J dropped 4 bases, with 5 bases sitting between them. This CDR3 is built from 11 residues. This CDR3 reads CASSPSYGYTF. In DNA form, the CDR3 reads TGTGCCAGCAGTCCCTCCTATGGCTACACCTTC.

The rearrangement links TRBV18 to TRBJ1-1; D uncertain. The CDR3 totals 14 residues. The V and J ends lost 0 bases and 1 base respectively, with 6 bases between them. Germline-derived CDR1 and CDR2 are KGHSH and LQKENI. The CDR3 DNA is TGTGCCAGCTCACCACCACGGACGAACACTGAAGCTTTCTTT. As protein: CASSPPRTNTEAFF.

The CDR3 protein is CASSLRHLNYGYTF. The CDR3, as DNA: TGCGCCAGCAGCCTTCGACACCTTAACTATGGCTACACCTTC. The chain employs TRBV4-1 and TRBJ1-2; no clear D. This CDR3 spans 14 amino acids. Trimming left V 4 bases short and J 1 base short, with 10 bases between. Germline V CDR1 and CDR2: MGHRA, YSYEKL.

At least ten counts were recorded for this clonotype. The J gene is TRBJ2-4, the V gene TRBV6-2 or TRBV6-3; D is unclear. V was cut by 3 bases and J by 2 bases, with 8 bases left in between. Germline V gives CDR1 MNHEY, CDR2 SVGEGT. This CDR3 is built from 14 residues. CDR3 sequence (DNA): TGTGCCAGCAGTTATCGGCTTTCCAAAAACATTCAGTACTTC. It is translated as CASSYRLSKNIQYF.

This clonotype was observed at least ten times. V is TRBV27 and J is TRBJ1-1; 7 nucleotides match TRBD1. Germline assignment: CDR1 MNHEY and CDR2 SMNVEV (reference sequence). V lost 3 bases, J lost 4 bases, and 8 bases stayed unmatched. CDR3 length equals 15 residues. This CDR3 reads CASSFHGQAGTEAFF. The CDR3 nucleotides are TGTGCCAGCAGTTTTCACGGACAGGCGGGCACTGAAGCTTTCTTT.

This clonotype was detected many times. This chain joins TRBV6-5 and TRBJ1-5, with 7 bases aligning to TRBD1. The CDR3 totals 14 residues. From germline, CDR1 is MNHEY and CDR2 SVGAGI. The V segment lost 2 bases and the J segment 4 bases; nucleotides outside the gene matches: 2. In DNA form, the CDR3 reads TGTGCCAGCAGTTACAGACAGGGAAATCAGCCCCAGCATTTT. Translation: CASSYRQGNQPQHF.

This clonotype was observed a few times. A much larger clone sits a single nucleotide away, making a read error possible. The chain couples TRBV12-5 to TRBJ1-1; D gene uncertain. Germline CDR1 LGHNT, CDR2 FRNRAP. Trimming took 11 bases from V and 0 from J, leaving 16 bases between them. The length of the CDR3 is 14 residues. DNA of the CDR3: TGTGCTTGTGCCTCGACACTCATGAACACTGAAGCTTTCTTT. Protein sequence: CACASTLMNTEAFF.

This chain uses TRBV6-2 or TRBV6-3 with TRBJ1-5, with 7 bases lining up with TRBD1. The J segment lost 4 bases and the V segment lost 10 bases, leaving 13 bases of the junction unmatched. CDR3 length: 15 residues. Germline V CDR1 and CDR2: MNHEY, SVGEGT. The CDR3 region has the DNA TGTGCCAACCCCCGGCGGCAGGGGGAAAATCAGCCCCAGCATTTT. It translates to CANPRRQGENQPQHF.

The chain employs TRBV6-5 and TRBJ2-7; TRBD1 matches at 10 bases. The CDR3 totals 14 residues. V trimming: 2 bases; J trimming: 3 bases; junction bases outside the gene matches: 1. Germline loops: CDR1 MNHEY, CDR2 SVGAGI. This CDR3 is CASSYRTGGYEQYF. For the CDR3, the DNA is TGTGCCAGCAGTTACCGGACAGGGGGCTACGAGCAGTACTTC.

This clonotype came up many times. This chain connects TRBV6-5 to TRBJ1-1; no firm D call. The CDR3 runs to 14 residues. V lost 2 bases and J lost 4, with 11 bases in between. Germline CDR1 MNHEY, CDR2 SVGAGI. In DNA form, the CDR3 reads TGTGCCAGCAGTTACAGAGGGAGAATCACTGAAGCTTTCTTT. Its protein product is CASSYRGRITEAFF.

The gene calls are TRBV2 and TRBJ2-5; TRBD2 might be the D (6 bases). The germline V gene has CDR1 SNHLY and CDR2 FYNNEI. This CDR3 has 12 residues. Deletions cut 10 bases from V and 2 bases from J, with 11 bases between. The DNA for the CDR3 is TGTGCCACCGGACGGGAGCAAGAGACCCAGTACTTC. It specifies CATGREQETQYF.

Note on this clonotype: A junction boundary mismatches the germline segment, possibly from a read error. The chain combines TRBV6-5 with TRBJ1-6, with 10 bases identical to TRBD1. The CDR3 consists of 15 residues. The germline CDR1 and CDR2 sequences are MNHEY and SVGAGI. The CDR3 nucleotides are TGTGCCAGCAGTTACTCGGGACAGGGGTATTCACACCTCCACTTT. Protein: CASSYSGQGYSHLHF.

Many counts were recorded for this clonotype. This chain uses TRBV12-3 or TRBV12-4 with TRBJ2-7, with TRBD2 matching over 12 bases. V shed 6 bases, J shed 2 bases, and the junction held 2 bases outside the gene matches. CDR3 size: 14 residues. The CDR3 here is CASRLAGGPYEQYF. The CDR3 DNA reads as TGTGCCAGCAGGCTAGCGGGGGGGCCCTACGAGCAGTACTTC.

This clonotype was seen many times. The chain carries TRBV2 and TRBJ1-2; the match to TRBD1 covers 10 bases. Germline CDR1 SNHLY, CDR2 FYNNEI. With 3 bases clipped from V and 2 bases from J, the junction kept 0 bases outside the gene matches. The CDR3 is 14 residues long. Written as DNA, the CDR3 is TGTGCCAGCAGTGAGGACAGGGGGAACTATGGCTACACCTTC. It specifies CASSEDRGNYGYTF.

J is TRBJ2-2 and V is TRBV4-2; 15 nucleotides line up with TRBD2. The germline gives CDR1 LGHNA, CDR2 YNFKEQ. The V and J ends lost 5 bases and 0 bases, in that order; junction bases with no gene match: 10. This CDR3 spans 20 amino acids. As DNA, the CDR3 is TGTGCCAGCAGCAAACAACCAAGGACTAGCGGGGGGGCGAACACCGGGGAGCTGTTTTTT. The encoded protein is CASSKQPRTSGGANTGELFF.

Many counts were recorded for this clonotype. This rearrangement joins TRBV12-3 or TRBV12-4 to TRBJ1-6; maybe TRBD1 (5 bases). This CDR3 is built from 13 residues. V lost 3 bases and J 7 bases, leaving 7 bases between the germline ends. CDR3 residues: CASSLTENSPLHF. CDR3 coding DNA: TGTGCCAGCAGTTTGACAGAAAATTCACCCCTCCACTTT.

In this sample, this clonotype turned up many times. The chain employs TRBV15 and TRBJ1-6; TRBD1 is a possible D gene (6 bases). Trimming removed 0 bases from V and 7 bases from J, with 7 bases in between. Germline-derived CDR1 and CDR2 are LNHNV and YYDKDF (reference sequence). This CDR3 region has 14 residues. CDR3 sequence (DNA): TGTGCCACCAGCAGAGAGGACAGAAATTCACCCCTCCACTTT. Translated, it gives CATSREDRNSPLHF. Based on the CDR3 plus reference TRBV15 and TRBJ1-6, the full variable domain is DAMVIQNPRYQVTQFGKPVTLSCSQTLNHNVMYWYQQKSSQAPKLLFHYYDKDFNNEADTPDNFQSRRPNTSFCFLDIRSPGLGDTAMYLCATSREDRNSPLHFGNGTRLTVT.

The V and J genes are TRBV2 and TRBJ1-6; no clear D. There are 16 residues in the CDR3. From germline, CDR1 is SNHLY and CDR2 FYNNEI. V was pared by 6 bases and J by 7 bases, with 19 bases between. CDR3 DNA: TGTGCCAGCAGAAGTAGGAACTCCCGAATAAATTCACCCCTCCACTTT. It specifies CASRSRNSRINSPLHF.

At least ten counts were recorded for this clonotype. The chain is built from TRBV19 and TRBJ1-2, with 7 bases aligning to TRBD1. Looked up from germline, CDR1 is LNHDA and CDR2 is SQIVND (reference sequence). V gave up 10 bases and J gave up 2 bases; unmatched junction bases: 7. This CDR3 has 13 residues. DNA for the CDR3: TGTGCCACAGGGGGACGAGCAAACTATGGCTACACCTTC. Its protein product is CATGGRANYGYTF.

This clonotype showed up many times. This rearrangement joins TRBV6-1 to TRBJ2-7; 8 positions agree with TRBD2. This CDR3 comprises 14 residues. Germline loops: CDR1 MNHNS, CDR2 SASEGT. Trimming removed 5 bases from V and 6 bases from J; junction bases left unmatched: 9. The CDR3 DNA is TGTGCCAGCAGTAGAGCGGGAGCCCTCCGCGAGCAGTACTTC. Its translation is CASSRAGALREQYF.

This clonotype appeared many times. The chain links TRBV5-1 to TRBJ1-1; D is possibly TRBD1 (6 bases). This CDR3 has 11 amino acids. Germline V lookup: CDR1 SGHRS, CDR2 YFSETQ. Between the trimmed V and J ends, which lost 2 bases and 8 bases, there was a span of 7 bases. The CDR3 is CASSFGQEAFF. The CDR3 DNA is TGCGCCAGCAGCTTTGGACAGGAAGCTTTCTTT. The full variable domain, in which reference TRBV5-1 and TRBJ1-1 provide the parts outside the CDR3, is KAGVTQTPRYLIKTRGQQVTLSCSPISGHRSVSWYQQTPGQGLQFLFEYFSETQRNKGNFPGRFSGRQFSNSRSEMNVSTLELGDSALYLCASSFGQEAFFGQGTRLTVV.